A single sample is the source of the 32 T cell receptor beta chains below, sequenced in a study of blood T cell repertoires in COVID-19. This table comes from immunoSEQ multiplex PCR, and its TCRdb copy is limited to in-frame clones, with some not included. The data hold under 300,000 clones, with 89% observed a single time. Sequenced material: peripheral blood. The receptors shown here come from a woman in her forties who had recovered from COVID-19.

This clone was picked up one time. V usage is TRBV19 and J usage is TRBJ1-1; TRBD1 matches at 8 bases. The CDR3 sequence is 14 residues long. In germline, CDR1 is LNHDA, CDR2 SQIVND (reference sequence). With V trimmed by 3 bases and J by 11 bases, 11 bases remained unmatched. For the CDR3, the DNA is TGTGCCAGTAGTATCTTCCAGGGGGCCGAGGAGGCTTTCTTT. This codes for CASSIFQGAEEAFF.

The rearrangement links TRBV5-1 to TRBJ2-5; 10 nucleotides match TRBD1. Germline CDR1 and CDR2: SGHRS and YFSETQ. The CDR3 runs to 15 residues. V was clipped by 3 bases and J by 4 bases; unmatched bases: 6. The CDR3 sequence is CASSSGTGVRETQYF. The CDR3 bases are TGCGCCAGCAGCTCCGGGACAGGGGTGAGAGAGACCCAGTACTTC.

The V and J genes are TRBV12-5 and TRBJ1-3; D gene ambiguous. This CDR3 has 15 residues. Trimming pared 1 base from V and 0 bases from J, leaving 7 bases between. Germline V lookup: CDR1 LGHNT, CDR2 FRNRAP. The CDR3, as DNA: TGTGCTAGTGGTTTGGGGCAATACTCTGGAAACACCATATATTTT. As protein: CASGLGQYSGNTIYF.

The V and J genes are TRBV4-1 and TRBJ2-2; TRBD2 is a possible D gene (6 bases). Germline lookup yields CDR1 MGHRA and CDR2 YSYEKL. The CDR3 has 17 residues. V lost 3 bases and J 1 base, leaving 15 bases between the germline ends. This CDR3 reads CASSHSRLVKNTGELFF. The CDR3, as DNA: TGCGCCAGCAGCCACAGTCGACTAGTCAAGAACACCGGGGAGCTGTTTTTT.

This chain uses TRBV5-6 with TRBJ2-2, with 12 bases aligning to TRBD2. CDR1 SGHDT and CDR2 YYEEEE come from the germline V gene. CDR3 length: 15 amino acids. Trimming at V came to 3 bases and at J to 5 bases, leaving 2 bases not matched to a gene. The CDR3 DNA follows: TGTGCCAGCAGCTCACTAGCGGGGGGTACCGGGGAGCTGTTTTTT. Amino acids: CASSSLAGGTGELFF.

The V gene is TRBV4-1, the J gene TRBJ2-1; 8 bases are shared with TRBD2. The CDR3 is made up of 15 amino acids. Germline CDR1 is MGHRA and CDR2 is YSYEKL. Trimming at V came to 3 bases and at J to 8 bases, leaving 9 bases not matched to a gene. The CDR3: CASSQDAGGADEQFF. In DNA, the CDR3 is TGCGCCAGCAGCCAGGATGCCGGGGGGGCTGATGAGCAGTTCTTC.

CDR3 loop: CASSLGLPGWSYF. The CDR3 bases are TGTGCCAGCAGCTTAGGCCTCCCGGGATGGTCGTACTTC. The gene calls are TRBV11-3 and TRBJ2-5, with D tentatively TRBD2 (5 bases). Trimming pared 1 base from V and 13 bases from J, leaving 16 bases between. Germline V CDR1 and CDR2: SGHNT, YENEEA. The CDR3 is made up of 13 amino acids.

The CDR3 nucleotides read TGTGCCAGCAGTTACGGACAGCTAAACCACTCTGGGGCCAACGTCCTGACTTTC. Its translation is CASSYGQLNHSGANVLTF. The chain carries TRBV6-2 or TRBV6-3 and TRBJ2-6; D is possibly TRBD1 (6 bases). The CDR3 has 18 residues. The germline V gene has CDR1 MNHEY and CDR2 SVGEGT. V was clipped by 2 bases and J by 0 bases, with 14 bases between them.

The rearrangement links TRBV19 to TRBJ2-7; D may be TRBD1 (5 bases). The CDR3 loop spans 13 amino acids. CDR1 is LNHDA and CDR2 is SQIVND in the germline V gene (reference sequence). Trimming left V 5 bases short and J 5 bases short, with 13 bases between. The CDR3 sequence is CASSPRGKDEQYF. The CDR3 DNA sequence: TGTGCCAGTAGTCCAAGGGGAAAGGACGAGCAGTACTTC.

The V and J genes are TRBV6-1 and TRBJ2-7; 9 bases map to TRBD1. In germline, CDR1 is MNHNS, CDR2 SASEGT. This CDR3 region has 15 residues. Losses at the gene ends were 0 bases for V and 3 bases for J; bases not matched to a gene: 3. Written as DNA, the CDR3 is TGTGCCAGCAGTGAAGCGCTGGGACAGGGCTACGAGCAGTACTTC. Translation gives CASSEALGQGYEQYF.

V is TRBV28 and J is TRBJ1-5; D may be TRBD1 (5 bases). Looked up from germline, CDR1 is MDHEN and CDR2 is SYDVKM. Trimming cost V 2 bases and J 6 bases, with 11 bases left between them. The CDR3 has 14 residues. CDR3 sequence reads: CASSLMQGGQPQHF. Here the CDR3 DNA reads TGTGCCAGCAGTTTAATGCAGGGCGGTCAGCCCCAGCATTTT.

The sample holds one count of this clone. The rearrangement joins TRBV11-2 to TRBJ1-4, with a possible D match to TRBD1 (6 bases). Trimming cost V 5 bases and J 3 bases, with 19 bases left between them. Per germline, CDR1 SGHAT and CDR2 FQNNGV. The CDR3 has 17 residues. The CDR3 sequence: CASSNYQGIRANEKLFF. CDR3 DNA sequence: TGTGCCAGCAGCAACTACCAGGGGATTCGGGCTAATGAAAAACTGTTTTTT.

This clone was counted once. This chain uses TRBV11-2 with TRBJ1-4, with 8 bases that match TRBD1. CDR1 and CDR2 from the germline V gene are SGHAT and FQNNGV. Trimming removed 5 bases from V and 5 bases from J; junction bases left unmatched: 4. CDR3 length: 14 amino acids. CDR3 protein: CASSQDRVNEKLFF. In DNA form, the CDR3 reads TGTGCCAGCAGCCAGGACAGGGTAAATGAAAAACTGTTTTTT.

This chain connects TRBV3-1 (or the pseudogene TRBV3-2) to TRBJ2-4; D is perhaps TRBD2 (6 bases). The CDR3 contains 13 residues. V lost 6 bases, J lost 8 bases, and 14 bases lay in between. Germline CDR1 reads LGHDT; CDR2 reads YNNKEL (reference sequence). As DNA, the CDR3 is TGTGCCAGCAGTCAGGGACTTGAGGACATTCAGTACTTC. Translating gives CASSQGLEDIQYF.

V and J are TRBV7-9 and TRBJ2-5; D is ambiguous. The germline gives CDR1 SEHNR, CDR2 FQNEAQ (reference sequence). V dropped 2 bases and J dropped 0 bases, with 7 bases sitting between them. This CDR3 is built from 14 residues. The CDR3 sequence is CASSLFGDQETQYF. CDR3 DNA: TGTGCCAGCAGCTTATTCGGAGACCAAGAGACCCAGTACTTC.

The chain combines TRBV7-9 with TRBJ1-1; tentative D call: TRBD1 (6 bases). The V end was cut by 3 bases, the J end by 4 bases, with 12 bases between. From germline, CDR1 is SEHNR and CDR2 FQNEAQ (reference sequence). This CDR3 contains 14 residues. The CDR3 sequence is CASSFGGLGTEAFF. In nucleotides, the CDR3 is TGTGCCAGCAGCTTCGGGGGGCTAGGCACTGAAGCTTTCTTT.

V is TRBV5-1 and J is TRBJ1-4; D not certain. This CDR3 is built from 12 residues. Germline CDR1 and CDR2: SGHRS and YFSETQ. Trimming cost V 0 bases and J 7 bases, with 4 bases left between them. The DNA for the CDR3 is TGCGCCAGCAGCTTGGAGAGTGAAAAACTGTTTTTT. Its protein is CASSLESEKLFF.

The rearrangement uses TRBV5-1 and TRBJ2-1, with 9 positions matching TRBD2. Germline lookup yields CDR1 SGHRS and CDR2 YFSETQ. This CDR3 spans 17 amino acids. The V and J ends lost 1 base and 4 bases, in that order; junction bases with no gene match: 9. Written as DNA, the CDR3 is TGCGCCAGCAGCTTGATCTCAGTGACTAGCGGTTACAATGAGCAGTTCTTC. It codes for CASSLISVTSGYNEQFF.

The chain recombines TRBV28 with TRBJ1-6; 9 positions agree with TRBD1. The ends lost 8 bases at V and 9 bases at J; junction bases unmatched: 11. The CDR3 has 15 residues. Germline-derived CDR1 and CDR2 are MDHEN and SYDVKM. The CDR3 protein is CASQDRGVRSSPLHF. The CDR3 nucleotides read TGTGCCAGCCAAGACAGGGGGGTTCGTAGTTCACCCCTCCACTTT.

The chain combines TRBV15 with TRBJ2-5; 7 nucleotides agree with TRBD2. Germline V gene lookup returns CDR1 LNHNV and CDR2 YYDKDF (reference sequence). After removal of 3 bases from V and 2 bases from J, the junction contained 0 bases not matched to a gene. The CDR3 consists of 13 residues. The CDR3 nucleotides are TGTGCCACCAGCAGGGGAGGGCAAGAGACCCAGTACTTC. It translates to CATSRGGQETQYF.

This clone came up once. The chain combines TRBV5-1 with TRBJ1-1, with unresolved D. This CDR3 contains 14 residues. Per germline, CDR1 SGHRS and CDR2 YFSETQ. Trimming took off 4 bases at V and 1 base at J, with 11 bases between the two ends. The CDR3 DNA follows: TGCGCCAGCAGCCCCCTCCTCTCGAACACTGAAGCTTTCTTT. Translation: CASSPLLSNTEAFF.

The chain has TRBV5-4 and TRBJ2-3, with D possibly TRBD1 on 6 matching bases. The V gene's germline CDR1 is SGHNT and CDR2 YYREEE (reference sequence). The CDR3 covers 14 residues. Trimming removed 2 bases at V and 6 bases at J, with 13 bases between. This CDR3 is CASSFTGQYDTQYF. The DNA for the CDR3 is TGTGCCAGCAGCTTTACAGGGCAGTACGATACGCAGTATTTT. Combining the CDR3 with reference TRBV5-4 and TRBJ2-3 gives the whole variable domain ETGVTQSPTHLIKTRGQQVTLRCSSQSGHNTVSWYQQALGQGPQFIFQYYREEENGRGNFPPRFSGLQFPNYSSELNVNALELDDSALYLCASSFTGQYDTQYFGPGTRLTVL.

This clone has only one observation. The chain carries TRBV3-1 (or the pseudogene TRBV3-2) and TRBJ1-1; unclear D gene. Germline values: CDR1 LGHDT, CDR2 YNNKEL (reference sequence). This CDR3 has 13 residues. V lost 2 bases and J lost 10, with 14 bases in between. The CDR3 reads CASSQSGDYLAFF. The DNA of the CDR3 is TGTGCCAGCAGCCAATCCGGTGACTATTTAGCTTTCTTT.

The rearrangement uses TRBV14 and TRBJ2-7, with 9 bases identical to TRBD2. The CDR3 is 15 amino acids. Germline CDR1 reads SGHDN; CDR2 reads FVKESK. V shed 5 bases, J shed 1 base, and the junction held 6 bases outside the gene matches. This CDR3 is CASSEIAGASYEQYF. CDR3 coding DNA: TGTGCCAGCAGCGAAATAGCGGGAGCTTCCTACGAGCAGTACTTC.

With respect to this clone: Other DNA sequences in the same sample also yield this CDR3. The V call is TRBV9, the J call TRBJ2-1; D gene uncertain. CDR3 size: 12 residues. Trimming stripped 0 bases from V and 7 bases from J, with 5 bases between. Germline V lookup: CDR1 SGDLS, CDR2 YYNGEE. The CDR3 here is CASSVDPNEQFF. The CDR3, as DNA: TGTGCCAGCAGCGTAGATCCAAATGAGCAGTTCTTC.

V is TRBV5-6 and J is TRBJ2-5; no reliable D call. Germline V CDR1 and CDR2: SGHDT, YYEEEE. Trimming removed 3 bases at V and 4 bases at J, with 4 bases between. CDR3 size: 11 residues. The CDR3 DNA reads TGTGCCAGCAGCTCCCTAGAGACCCAGTACTTC. It is translated as CASSSLETQYF.

The rearrangement joins TRBV9 to TRBJ2-1; 11 nucleotides line up with TRBD2. Germline loops: CDR1 SGDLS, CDR2 YYNGEE. Trimming removed 0 bases from V and 7 bases from J; junction bases left unmatched: 15. The CDR3 has 19 residues. The CDR3 is CASSVALTSGASISNEQFF. CDR3 nucleotides: TGTGCCAGCAGCGTAGCTCTGACTAGCGGGGCATCGATATCAAATGAGCAGTTCTTC.

The chain uses TRBV5-5 and TRBJ1-2, with TRBD1 as a possible D gene (5 bases). Looked up from germline, CDR1 is SGHKS and CDR2 is YYEKEE (reference sequence). The CDR3 is 13 amino acids. The ends were cut back, 3 bases at V and 4 bases at J, with 10 bases in the middle. In DNA, the CDR3 is TGTGCCAGCAGCTCAGGGATTGGCTATGGCTACACCTTC. Protein: CASSSGIGYGYTF.

The chain is built from TRBV21-1 and TRBJ2-7; TRBD1 was called by the table and not checked on the DNA. TRBV21-1 is marked as a pseudogene. This CDR3 is built from 15 residues. This CDR3 is CASSKGQGNSYEQYV. The CDR3 nucleotides are TGTGCCAGCAGCAAGGGACAGGGAAACTCCTACGAGCAGTACGTC.

The chain joins TRBV5-5 to TRBJ2-5, with D tentatively TRBD1 (5 bases). The CDR3 contains 14 residues. Germline CDR1 is SGHKS and CDR2 is YYEKEE (reference sequence). The germline V and J ends were trimmed by 1 base and 5 bases, with 12 bases remaining between them. The CDR3 DNA sequence: TGTGCCAGCAGCTTGCGGTGGAAGGGGGAGACCCAGTACTTC. Protein sequence: CASSLRWKGETQYF. The entire variable domain, with the rest obtained from reference TRBV5-5 and TRBJ2-5, is as follows: DAGVTQSPTHLIKTRGQQVTLRCSPISGHKSVSWYQQVLGQGPQFIFQYYEKEERGRGNFPDRFSARQFPNYSSELNVNALLLGDSALYLCASSLRWKGETQYFGPGTRLLVL.

CDR3: CATSDQTSGRRYEQFF. The CDR3, as DNA: TGTGCCACCAGTGACCAGACTAGCGGGAGGAGGTATGAGCAGTTCTTC. This sequence joins TRBV24-1 and TRBJ2-1; TRBD2 matches 13 bases. The CDR3 totals 16 residues. The V gene end was trimmed by 4 bases and the J gene end by 8 bases; junction bases not matched to a gene: 7. In germline, CDR1 is KGHDR, CDR2 SFDVKD.

V gene TRBV7-3 combines with J gene TRBJ2-3; 9 nucleotides align to TRBD2. The CDR3 consists of 16 residues. Germline CDR1 is SGHTA and CDR2 is FQGTGA. Unmatched junction bases numbered 7, after V lost 5 bases and J lost 1 base. The CDR3 region is CASSAGLARGTDTQYF. CDR3 sequence (DNA): TGTGCCAGCAGCGCCGGACTAGCGAGAGGCACAGATACGCAGTATTTT. The full variable domain, with the rest looked up from reference TRBV7-3 and TRBJ2-3, is GAGVSQTPSNKVTEKGKYVELRCDPISGHTALYWYRQSLGQGPEFLIYFQGTGAADDSGLPNDRFFAVRPEGSVSTLKIQRTERGDSAVYLCASSAGLARGTDTQYFGPGTRLTVL.